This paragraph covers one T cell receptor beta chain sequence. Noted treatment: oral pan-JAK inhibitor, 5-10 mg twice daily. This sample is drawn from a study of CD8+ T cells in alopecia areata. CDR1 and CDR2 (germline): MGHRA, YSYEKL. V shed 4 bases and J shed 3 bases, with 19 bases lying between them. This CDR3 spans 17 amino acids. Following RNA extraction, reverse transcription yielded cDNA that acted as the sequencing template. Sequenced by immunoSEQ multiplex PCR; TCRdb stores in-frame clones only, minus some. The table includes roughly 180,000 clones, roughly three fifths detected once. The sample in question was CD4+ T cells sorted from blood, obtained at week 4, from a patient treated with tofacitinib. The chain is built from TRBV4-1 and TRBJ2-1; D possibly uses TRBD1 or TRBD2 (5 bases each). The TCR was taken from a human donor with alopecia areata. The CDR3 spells CASSPHGNRRNYNEQFF. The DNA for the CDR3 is TGCGCCAGCAGCCCCCACGGGAACAGGCGGAACTACAATGAGCAGTTCTTC.